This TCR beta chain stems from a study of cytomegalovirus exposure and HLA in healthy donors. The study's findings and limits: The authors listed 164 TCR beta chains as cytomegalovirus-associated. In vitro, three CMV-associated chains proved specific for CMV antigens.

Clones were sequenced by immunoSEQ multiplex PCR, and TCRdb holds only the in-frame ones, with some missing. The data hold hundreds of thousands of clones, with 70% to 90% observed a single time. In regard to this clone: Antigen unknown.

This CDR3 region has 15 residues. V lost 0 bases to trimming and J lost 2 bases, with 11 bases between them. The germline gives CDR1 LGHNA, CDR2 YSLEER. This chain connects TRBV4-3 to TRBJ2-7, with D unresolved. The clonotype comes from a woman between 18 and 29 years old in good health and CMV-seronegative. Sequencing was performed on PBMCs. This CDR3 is CASSQDSSATYEQYF. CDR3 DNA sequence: TGCGCCAGCAGCCAAGACTCCAGCGCAACCTACGAGCAGTACTTC.